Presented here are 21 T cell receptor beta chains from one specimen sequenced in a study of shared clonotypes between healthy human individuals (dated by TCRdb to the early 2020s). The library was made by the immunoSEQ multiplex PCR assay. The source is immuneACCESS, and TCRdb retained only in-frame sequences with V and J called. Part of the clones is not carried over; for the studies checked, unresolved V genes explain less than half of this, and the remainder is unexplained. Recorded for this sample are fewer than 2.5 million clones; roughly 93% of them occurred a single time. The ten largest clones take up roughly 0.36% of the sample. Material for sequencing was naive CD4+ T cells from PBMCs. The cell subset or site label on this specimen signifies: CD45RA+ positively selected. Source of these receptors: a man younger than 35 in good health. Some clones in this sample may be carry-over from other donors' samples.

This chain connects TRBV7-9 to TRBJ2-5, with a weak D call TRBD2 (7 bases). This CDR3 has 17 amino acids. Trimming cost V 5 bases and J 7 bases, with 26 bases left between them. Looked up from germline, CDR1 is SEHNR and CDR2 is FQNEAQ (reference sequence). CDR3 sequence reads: CASSPPQLPTRGGTQYF. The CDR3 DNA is TGTGCCAGCAGCCCCCCCCAACTGCCGACTAGGGGGGGGACCCAGTACTTC.

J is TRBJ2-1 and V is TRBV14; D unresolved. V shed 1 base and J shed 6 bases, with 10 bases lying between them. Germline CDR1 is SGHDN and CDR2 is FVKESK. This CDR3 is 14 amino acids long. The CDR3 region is CASSQVGDPNEQFF. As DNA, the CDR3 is TGTGCCAGCAGCCAAGTCGGAGATCCCAATGAGCAGTTCTTC.

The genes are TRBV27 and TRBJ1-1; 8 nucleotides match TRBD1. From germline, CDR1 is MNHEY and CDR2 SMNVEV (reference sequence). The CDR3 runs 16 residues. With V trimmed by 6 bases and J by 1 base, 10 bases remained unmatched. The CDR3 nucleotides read TGTGCCAGCAGGCCCCTAGGGGACAGGACGAACACTGAAGCTTTCTTT. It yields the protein CASRPLGDRTNTEAFF.

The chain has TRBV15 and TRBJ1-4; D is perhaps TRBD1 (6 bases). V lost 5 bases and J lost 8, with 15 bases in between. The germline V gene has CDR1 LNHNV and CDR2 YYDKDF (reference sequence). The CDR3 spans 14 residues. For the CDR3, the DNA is TGTGCCACCAGCGAAACAGGGTGGCGGGAAAAACTGTTTTTT. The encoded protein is CATSETGWREKLFF.

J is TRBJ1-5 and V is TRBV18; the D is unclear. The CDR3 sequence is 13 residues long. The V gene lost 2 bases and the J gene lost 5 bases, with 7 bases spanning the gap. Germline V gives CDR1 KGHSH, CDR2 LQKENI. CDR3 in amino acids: CASSPMSDQPQHF. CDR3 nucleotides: TGTGCCAGCTCACCAATGTCGGATCAGCCCCAGCATTTT.

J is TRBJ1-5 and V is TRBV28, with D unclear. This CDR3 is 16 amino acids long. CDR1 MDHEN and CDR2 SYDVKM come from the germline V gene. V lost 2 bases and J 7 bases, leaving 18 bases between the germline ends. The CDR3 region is CASSLAAGWGGQPQHF. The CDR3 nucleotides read TGTGCCAGCAGTTTAGCGGCCGGGTGGGGTGGGCAGCCCCAGCATTTT.

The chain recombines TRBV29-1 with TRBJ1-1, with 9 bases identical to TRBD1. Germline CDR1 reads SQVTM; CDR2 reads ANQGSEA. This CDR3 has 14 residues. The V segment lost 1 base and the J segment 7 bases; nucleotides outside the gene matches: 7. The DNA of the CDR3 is TGCAGCGTTGAAGGGAGGACAGGGGCCTTTGAAGCTTTCTTT. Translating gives CSVEGRTGAFEAFF.

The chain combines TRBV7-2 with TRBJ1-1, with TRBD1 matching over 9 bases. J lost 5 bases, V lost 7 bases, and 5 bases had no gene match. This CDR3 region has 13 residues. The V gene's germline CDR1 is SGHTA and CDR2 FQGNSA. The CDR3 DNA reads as TGTGCCAGCACTGGACAGGGGTGGACTGAAGCTTTCTTT. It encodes CASTGQGWTEAFF.

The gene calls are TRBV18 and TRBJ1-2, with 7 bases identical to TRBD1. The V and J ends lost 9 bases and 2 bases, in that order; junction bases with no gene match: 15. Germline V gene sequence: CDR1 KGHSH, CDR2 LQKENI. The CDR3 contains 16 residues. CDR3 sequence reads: CASREGRDSYNYGYTF. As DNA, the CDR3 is TGTGCCAGTCGCGAGGGCAGGGACAGCTACAACTATGGCTACACCTTC. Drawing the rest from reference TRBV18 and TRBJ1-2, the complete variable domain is NAGVMQNPRHLVRRRGQEARLRCSPMKGHSHVYWYRQLPEEGLKFMVYLQKENIIDESGMPKERFSAEFPKEGPSILRIQQVVRGDSAAYFCASREGRDSYNYGYTFGSGTRLTVV.

Here the CDR3 DNA reads TGCGCCAGCAGCTTGACCCCCCTTAGATTTTTGGCCAACGTCCTGACTTTC. This translates into CASSLTPLRFLANVLTF. This rearrangement joins TRBV5-1 to TRBJ2-6; D not resolved. From germline, CDR1 is SGHRS and CDR2 YFSETQ. Trimming pared 1 base from V and 6 bases from J, leaving 17 bases between. This CDR3 is built from 17 residues.

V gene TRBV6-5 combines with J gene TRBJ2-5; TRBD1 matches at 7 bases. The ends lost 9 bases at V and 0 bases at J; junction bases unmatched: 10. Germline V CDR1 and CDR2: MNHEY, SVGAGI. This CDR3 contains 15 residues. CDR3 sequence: CASHEGAGYQETQYF. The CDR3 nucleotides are TGTGCCAGTCACGAGGGGGCGGGCTACCAAGAGACCCAGTACTTC.

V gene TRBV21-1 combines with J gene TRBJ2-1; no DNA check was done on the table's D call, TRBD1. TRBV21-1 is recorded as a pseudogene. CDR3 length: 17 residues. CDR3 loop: CASSKPPLGTGDNEQFF. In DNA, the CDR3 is TGTGCCAGCAGCAAGCCCCCGCTTGGGACAGGGGACAATGAGCAGTTCTTC.

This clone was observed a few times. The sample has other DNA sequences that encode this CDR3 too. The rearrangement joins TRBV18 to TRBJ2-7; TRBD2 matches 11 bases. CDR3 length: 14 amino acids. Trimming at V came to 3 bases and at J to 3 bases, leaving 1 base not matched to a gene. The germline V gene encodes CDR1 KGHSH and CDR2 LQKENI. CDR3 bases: TGTGCCAGCTCACCGGGACTAGCGGACTACGAGCAGTACTTC. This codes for CASSPGLADYEQYF.

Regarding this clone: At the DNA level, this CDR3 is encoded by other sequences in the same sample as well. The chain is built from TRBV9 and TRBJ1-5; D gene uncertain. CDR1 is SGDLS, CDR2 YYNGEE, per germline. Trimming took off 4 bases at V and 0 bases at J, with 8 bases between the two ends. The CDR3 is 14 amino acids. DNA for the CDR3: TGTGCCAGCAGCCCGGGTCTTAGCAATCAGCCCCAGCATTTT. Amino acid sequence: CASSPGLSNQPQHF. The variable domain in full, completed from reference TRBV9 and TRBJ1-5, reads DSGVTQTPKHLITATGQRVTLRCSPRSGDLSVYWYQQSLDQGLQFLIQYYNGEERAKGNILERFSAQQFPDLHSELNLSSLELGDSALYFCASSPGLSNQPQHFGDGTRLSIL.

The CDR3 bases are TGTGCCACCAGCAGAGGGGCAGACGTTTCCTACGAGCAGTACTTC. It encodes CATSRGADVSYEQYF. The chain combines TRBV15 with TRBJ2-7; D is unresolved. The CDR3 runs 15 residues. V lost 1 base, J lost 1 base, and 11 bases lay in between. The germline gives CDR1 LNHNV, CDR2 YYDKDF (reference sequence).

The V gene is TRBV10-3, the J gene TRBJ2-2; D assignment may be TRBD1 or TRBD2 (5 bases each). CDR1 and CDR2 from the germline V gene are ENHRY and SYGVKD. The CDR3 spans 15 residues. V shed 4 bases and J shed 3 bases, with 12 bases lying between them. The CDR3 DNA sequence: TGTGCCATCAGTGGACCGGGACCGCACACCGGGGAGCTGTTTTTT. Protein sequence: CAISGPGPHTGELFF.

The CDR3 loop reads CASTARGAGTYEQYF. The CDR3 nucleotides are TGTGCCAGTACCGCCCGGGGAGCCGGAACCTACGAGCAGTACTTC. The chain carries TRBV19 and TRBJ2-7; TRBD2 is a possible D gene (5 bases). CDR3 size: 15 residues. Trimming took off 7 bases at V and 2 bases at J, with 18 bases between the two ends. CDR1 and CDR2 from the germline V gene are LNHDA and SQIVND (reference sequence).

The CDR3 reads CASSDPWREIAKNIQYF. Written as DNA, the CDR3 is TGTGCCAGCAGTGACCCTTGGCGGGAGATTGCCAAAAACATTCAGTACTTC. The chain is built from TRBV28 and TRBJ2-4; 7 bases are a match to TRBD2. The CDR3 contains 17 residues. V was pared by 5 bases and J by 1 base, with 11 bases of the junction left unmatched. From germline, CDR1 is MDHEN and CDR2 SYDVKM.

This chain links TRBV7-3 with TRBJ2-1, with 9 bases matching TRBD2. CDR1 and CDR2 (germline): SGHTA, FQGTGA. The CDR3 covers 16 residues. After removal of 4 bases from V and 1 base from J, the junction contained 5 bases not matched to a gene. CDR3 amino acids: CASSSGLAPSYNEQFF. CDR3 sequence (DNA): TGTGCCAGCAGCTCTGGACTAGCGCCGTCCTACAATGAGCAGTTCTTC.

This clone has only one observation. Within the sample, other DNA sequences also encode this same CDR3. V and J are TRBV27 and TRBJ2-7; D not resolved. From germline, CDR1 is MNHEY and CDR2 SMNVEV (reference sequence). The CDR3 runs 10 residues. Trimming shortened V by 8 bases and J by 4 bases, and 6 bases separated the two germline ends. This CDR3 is CASPSYEQYF. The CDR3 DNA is TGTGCCAGCCCCTCTTACGAGCAGTACTTC.

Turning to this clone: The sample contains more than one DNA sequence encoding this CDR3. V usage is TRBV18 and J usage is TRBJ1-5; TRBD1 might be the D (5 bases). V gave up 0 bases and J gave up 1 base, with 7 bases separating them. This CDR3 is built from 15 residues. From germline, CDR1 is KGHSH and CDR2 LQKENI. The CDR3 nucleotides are TGTGCCAGCTCACCACCGGGGGGGAGCAATCAGCCCCAGCATTTT. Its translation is CASSPPGGSNQPQHF.